Here is one TCR beta chain with its context. This clonotype turned up a few times. Its binding antigen is unknown. Base quality data are lacking; no much larger clone is found one base away. This sample is drawn from a study of blood T cells in healthy people across ages (dated by TCRdb to 2013 to 2016). Looking at the study overall: In model experiments, roughly one uniquely barcoded TCR beta cDNA molecule per two T cells was captured by template switching. The study measured age-related changes in TCR beta repertoire diversity using deep sequencing normalized with unique cDNA molecular identifiers. Four age groups were formed from the donors: young (average approximately 15 years), middle-aged (roughly 38), aged (roughly 59) and long-lived (approximately 78). Donors of different ages were randomly distributed across sequencing lanes to avoid experimental bias. The study analyzed two additional independent replicas of 1 million unique cDNA reads from the same blood draw for two donors, one aged 18 to 29 and one aged 80 or older.

Study-wide conclusions, independent of this receptor: A strong correlation was found between observed TCR beta diversity and the percentage of naive T cells measured by flow cytometry. Observed TCR beta diversity per million T cells fell roughly linearly with age, and a significant reduction was already apparent by age approximately 40. Because profiling used bulk unsorted PBMCs, naive and antigen-experienced compartments could not be compared conclusively. Because donor CMV infection status was unknown, age-related changes in expanded clonotypes were potentially confounded. The long-lived group showed more naive CD4+ T cells, fewer expanded clones and increased TCR diversity than the aged group, suggesting age selection. Estimates of total diversity based on one million sequenced T cells were regarded as lower bounds and as underestimates.

The library relied on 5' RACE. Sequenced using an Illumina HiSeq 2500. A second PCR of about 6 to 11 cycles was performed with a sample-barcoded 5' primer and a J-beta primer mix. A unique molecular identifier was introduced onto each TCR beta cDNA molecule by a template-switch 5' adaptor carrying 12 random nucleotides. Each sample yielded at least 3 million CDR3-containing paired-end reads. All of the RNA was converted into first-strand cDNA using the Mint cDNA synthesis kit, with a TRBC-specific oligonucleotide serving as the primer. All cDNA was treated with uracil-DNA glycosylase and then went through a first 18-cycle PCR with the universal primers M1SS and BC2_uni_R. From the authors' description of their analysis: Each sample was normalized by randomly selecting 1 million high-quality reads, each carrying a distinct molecular identifier. Reads sharing molecular identifiers were discarded rather than binned into consensus sequences. CDR3 identification, clonotype clustering and error correction used MiTCR with a Q25 quality threshold and the strictest error-elimination algorithm. A nonparametric unseen species model with Euler transformation was used to estimate a lower bound on total TCR beta diversity. TCRdb reprocessed the public reads (quality trimming at Q25 with fastp, clone calling with MiXCR) and kept in-frame beta chains. Entries are consolidated by CDR3 protein sequence, retaining the most common genes and DNA. TCRdb assigned the V and J calls; the authors' analysis was not used. For this sample the table gives 780,000 or so distinct CDR3 sequences, of which roughly 50% were detected only once. The ten largest account for roughly 37% of the sample.

The 40 or so donors, aged roughly 6 to 95 years, were systemically healthy Caucasian individuals from Russia. Around 9.7 milliliters of peripheral blood were collected from each donor into EDTA-treated Vacutainer tubes. PBMCs were isolated by Ficoll-Paque density-gradient centrifugation, with at least 6.5 million obtained per sample. Trizol reagent was used to extract total RNA from the PBMCs, yielding at least 5.5 micrograms per sample. The percentages of naive CD45RAhigh/CD27high T cells were determined by flow cytometry on a PBMC aliquot from every donor. The receptor was derived from an older man in good health. What was sequenced was blood.

The DNA sequence is TGTGCCAGCAGCGTAGACCACAGGGGGGGAAACACTGAAGCTTTCTTT. It is translated as CASSVDHRGGNTEAFF. The chain is made from TRBV9 and TRBJ1-1; 8 nucleotides in the junction match TRBD1. Inclusive of the bounding cysteine and phenylalanine, the CDR3 is 16 residues long. Only the CDR3 DNA is retained, 48 bases long and in frame from the first base. The V end gives up 0 bases and the J end 2 bases, leaving 6 bases in the junction not matched to a gene. Taken from the germline V gene, the CDR1 and CDR2 loops are SGDLS and YYNGEE.